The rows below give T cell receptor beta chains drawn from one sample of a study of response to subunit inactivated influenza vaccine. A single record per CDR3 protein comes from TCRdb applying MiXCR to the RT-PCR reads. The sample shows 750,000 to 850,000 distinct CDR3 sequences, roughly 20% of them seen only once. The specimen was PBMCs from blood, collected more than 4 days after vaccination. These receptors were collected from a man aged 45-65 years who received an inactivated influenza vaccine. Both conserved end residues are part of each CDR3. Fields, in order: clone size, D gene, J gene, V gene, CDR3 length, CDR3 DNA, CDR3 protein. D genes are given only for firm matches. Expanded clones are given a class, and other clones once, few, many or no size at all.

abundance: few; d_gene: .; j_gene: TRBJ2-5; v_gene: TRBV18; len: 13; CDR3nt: TGTGCCAGCTCACCACGATCTGAAGAGACCCAGTACTTC; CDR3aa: CASSPRSEETQYF
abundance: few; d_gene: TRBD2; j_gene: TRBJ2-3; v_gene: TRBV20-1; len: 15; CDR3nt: TGCAGTGCTACCGGGACTAGCGGGGAGGTGGATACGCAGTATTTT; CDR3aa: CSATGTSGEVDTQYF
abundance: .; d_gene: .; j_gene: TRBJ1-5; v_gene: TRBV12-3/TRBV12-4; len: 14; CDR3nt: TGTGCCAGCAGTCTTGACGAATACAATCAGCCCCAGCATTTT; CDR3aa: CASSLDEYNQPQHF
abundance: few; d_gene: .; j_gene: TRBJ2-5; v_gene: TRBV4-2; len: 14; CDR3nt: TGTGCCAGCAGCGTCACGGGTCGGCAAGAGACCCAGTACTTC; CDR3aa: CASSVTGRQETQYF
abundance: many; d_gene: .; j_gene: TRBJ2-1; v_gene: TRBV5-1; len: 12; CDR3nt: TGCGCCAGCAGCAGGACCCTCAATGAGCAGTTCTTC; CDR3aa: CASSRTLNEQFF
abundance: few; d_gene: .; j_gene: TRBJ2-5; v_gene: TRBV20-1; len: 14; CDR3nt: TGCAGTGCTAGAGATTACGGGGCTGGAGAGACCCAGTACTTC; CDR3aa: CSARDYGAGETQYF
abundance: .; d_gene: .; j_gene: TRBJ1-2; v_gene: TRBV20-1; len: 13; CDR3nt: TGCAGTGCCGTACAGGGTGGTTGGTATGGCTACACCTTC; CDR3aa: CSAVQGGWYGYTF
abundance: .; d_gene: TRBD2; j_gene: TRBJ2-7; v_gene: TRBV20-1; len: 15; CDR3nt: TGCAGTGCTAGAGATGGGCTAGCGGTATACTACGAGCAGTACTTC; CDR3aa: CSARDGLAVYYEQYF
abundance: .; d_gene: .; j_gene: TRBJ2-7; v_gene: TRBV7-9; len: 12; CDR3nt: TGTGCCAGCAGCCGCCCCCGGGGCGAGCAGTACTTC; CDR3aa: CASSRPRGEQYF
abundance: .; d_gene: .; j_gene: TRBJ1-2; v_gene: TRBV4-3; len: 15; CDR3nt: TGCGCCAGCAGCGCGCAGCCGGGAGCTAACTATGGCTACACCTTC; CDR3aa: CASSAQPGANYGYTF
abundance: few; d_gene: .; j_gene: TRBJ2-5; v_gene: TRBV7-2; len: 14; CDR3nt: TGTGCCAGCAGCTTAGCTTCCAATAAGGAGACCCAGTACTTC; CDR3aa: CASSLASNKETQYF
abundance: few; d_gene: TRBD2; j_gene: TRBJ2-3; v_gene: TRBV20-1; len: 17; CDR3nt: TGCAGTGCTAGAAAGGCGACTAGCGGGAGGAGGACAGATACGCAGTATTTT; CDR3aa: CSARKATSGRRTDTQYF
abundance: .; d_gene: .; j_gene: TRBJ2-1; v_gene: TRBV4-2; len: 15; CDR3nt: TGTGCCAGCAGCCAACTAGGATTAATTTACAATGAGCAGTTCTTC; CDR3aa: CASSQLGLIYNEQFF
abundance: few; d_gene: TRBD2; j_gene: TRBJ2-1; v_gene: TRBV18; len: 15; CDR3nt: TGTGCCAGCTCACCCCGCGGGGGGGGATACAATGAGCAGTTCTTC; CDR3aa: CASSPRGGGYNEQFF
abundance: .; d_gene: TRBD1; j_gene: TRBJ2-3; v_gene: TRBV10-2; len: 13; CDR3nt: TGCGCCGTACGGGACAGGCGGGGAGATACGCAGTATTTT; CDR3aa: CAVRDRRGDTQYF
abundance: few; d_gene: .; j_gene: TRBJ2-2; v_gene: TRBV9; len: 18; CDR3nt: TGTGCCAGCAGCGCCAGGTTTTCTGGGATAATACCTAGAGGGGAGCTGTTTTTT; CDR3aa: CASSARFSGIIPRGELFF
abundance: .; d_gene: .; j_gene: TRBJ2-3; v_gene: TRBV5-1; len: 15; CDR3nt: TGCGCCAGCACCTCCGGGACTTTAAGCACAGATACGCAGTATTTT; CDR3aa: CASTSGTLSTDTQYF
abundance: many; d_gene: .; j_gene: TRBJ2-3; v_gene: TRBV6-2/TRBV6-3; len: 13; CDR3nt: TGTGCCAGCAGCCTGCCGGGGATTTATACGCAGTATTTT; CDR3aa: CASSLPGIYTQYF
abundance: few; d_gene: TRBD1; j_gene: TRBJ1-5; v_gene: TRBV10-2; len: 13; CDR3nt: TGCGCCAGCAGTGATACAGGGGCTCAGCCCCAGCATTTT; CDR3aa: CASSDTGAQPQHF
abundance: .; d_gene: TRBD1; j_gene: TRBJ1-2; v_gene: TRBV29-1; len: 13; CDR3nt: TGCAGCGTACAAGACAGGGACAGCTATGGCTACACCTTC; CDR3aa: CSVQDRDSYGYTF
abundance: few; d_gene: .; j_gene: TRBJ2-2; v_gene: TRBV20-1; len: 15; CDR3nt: TGCAGTGCACCTCCCGGGGGCGGTCTCACCGGGGAGCTGTTTTTT; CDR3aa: CSAPPGGGLTGELFF
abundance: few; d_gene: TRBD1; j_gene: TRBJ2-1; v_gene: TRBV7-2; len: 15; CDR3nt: TGTGCCAGCAGCTTCCGGGACAGGGAGTACAATGAGCAGTTCTTC; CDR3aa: CASSFRDREYNEQFF
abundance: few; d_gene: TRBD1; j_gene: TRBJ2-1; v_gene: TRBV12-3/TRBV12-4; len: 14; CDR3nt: TGTGCCAGCGCCGGGACAGGGATAATCAATGAGCAGTTCTTC; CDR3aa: CASAGTGIINEQFF
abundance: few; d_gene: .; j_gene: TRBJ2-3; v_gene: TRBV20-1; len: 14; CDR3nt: TGCAGTGTTGCGGCCGGTCCCTACACAGATACGCAGTATTTT; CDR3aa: CSVAAGPYTDTQYF
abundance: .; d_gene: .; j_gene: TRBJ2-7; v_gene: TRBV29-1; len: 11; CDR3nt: TGCAGCGCCGCGGGCCCCGGGGAGCAGTACTTC; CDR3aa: CSAAGPGEQYF
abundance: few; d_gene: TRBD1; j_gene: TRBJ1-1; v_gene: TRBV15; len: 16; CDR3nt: TGTGCCACCAGCAGAGGCGGGACAGGGGGCAACACTGAAGCTTTCTTT; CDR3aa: CATSRGGTGGNTEAFF
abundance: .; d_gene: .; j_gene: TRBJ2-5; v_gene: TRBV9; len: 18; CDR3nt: TGTGCCAGCAGCTTTAGTGCTGCGGGTAGCAAATTACGAGAGACCCAGTACTTC; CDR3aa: CASSFSAAGSKLRETQYF
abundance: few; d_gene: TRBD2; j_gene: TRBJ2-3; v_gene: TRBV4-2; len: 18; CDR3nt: TGTGCCAGCAGCCAAGAAGTGACTAGCGGAATTAGCACAGATACGCAGTATTTT; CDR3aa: CASSQEVTSGISTDTQYF
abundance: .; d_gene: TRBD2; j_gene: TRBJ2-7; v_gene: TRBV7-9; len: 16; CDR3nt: TGTGCCAGCAGCTTTGGGCTAGCGGGGTACTCCTACGAGCAGTACTTC; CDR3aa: CASSFGLAGYSYEQYF
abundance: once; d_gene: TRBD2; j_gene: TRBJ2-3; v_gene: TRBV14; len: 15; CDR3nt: TGTGCCAGCAGCCAGGCTACTAGCGGTCCAGATACGCAGTATTTT; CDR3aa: CASSQATSGPDTQYF
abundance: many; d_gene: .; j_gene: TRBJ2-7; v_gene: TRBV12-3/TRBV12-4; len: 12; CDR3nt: TGTGCCAGCAGTTTGAGAAACTACGAGCAGTACTTC; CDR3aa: CASSLRNYEQYF
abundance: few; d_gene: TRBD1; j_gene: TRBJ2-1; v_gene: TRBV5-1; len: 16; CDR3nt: TGCGCCAGCAGCTTGGCCTGGACAGGGGGTGAAAATGAGCAGTTCTTC; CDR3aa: CASSLAWTGGENEQFF
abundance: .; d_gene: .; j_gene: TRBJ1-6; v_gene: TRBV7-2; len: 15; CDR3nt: TGTGCCAGCAGCTTAGTCGTAGGGGGGGGTTCACCCCTCCACTTT; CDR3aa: CASSLVVGGGSPLHF
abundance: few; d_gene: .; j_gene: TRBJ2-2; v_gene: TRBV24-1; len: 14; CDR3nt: TGTGCCACCAGGGAGACAGGGAACACCGGGGAGCTGTTTTTT; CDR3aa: CATRETGNTGELFF
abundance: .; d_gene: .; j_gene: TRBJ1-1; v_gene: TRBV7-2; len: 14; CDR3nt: TGTGCCAGCAGCGTAAATGTTGTGAACACTGAAGCTTTCTTT; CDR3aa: CASSVNVVNTEAFF
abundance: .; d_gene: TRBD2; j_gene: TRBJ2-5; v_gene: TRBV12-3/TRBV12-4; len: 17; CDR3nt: TGTGCCAGCAGCAAAAGAGCTGGACTAGCGGGAAAAGAGACCCAGTACTTC; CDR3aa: CASSKRAGLAGKETQYF
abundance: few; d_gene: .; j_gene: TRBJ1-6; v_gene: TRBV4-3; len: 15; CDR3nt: TGCGCCAGCAGCCAAGATCATCTGTATAATTCACCCCTCCACTTT; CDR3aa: CASSQDHLYNSPLHF
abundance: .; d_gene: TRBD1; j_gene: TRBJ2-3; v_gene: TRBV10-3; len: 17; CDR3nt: TGTGCCATCAGGGATCTAATCCGGGACAGGGGCACAGATACGCAGTATTTT; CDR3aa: CAIRDLIRDRGTDTQYF
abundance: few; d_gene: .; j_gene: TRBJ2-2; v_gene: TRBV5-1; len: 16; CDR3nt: TGCGCCAGCAGCTTGGCAGGGTACGAGGGAGCCGGGGAGCTGTTTTTT; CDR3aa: CASSLAGYEGAGELFF
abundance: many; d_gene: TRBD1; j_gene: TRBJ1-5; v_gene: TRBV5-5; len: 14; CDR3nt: TGTGCCAGCAGCTGGACAGGGGGAGATCAGCCCCAGCATTTT; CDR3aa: CASSWTGGDQPQHF
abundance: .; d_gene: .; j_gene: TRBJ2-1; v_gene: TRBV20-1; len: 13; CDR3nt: TGCAGTGCCGAACCCGCCCGTGGACTGGAGCAGTTCTTC; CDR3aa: CSAEPARGLEQFF
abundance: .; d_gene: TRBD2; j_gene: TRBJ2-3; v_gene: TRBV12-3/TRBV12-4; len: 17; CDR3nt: TGTGCCAGCAGTGCCCCTTATCTAGCGGGGAGCACAGATACGCAGTATTTT; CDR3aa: CASSAPYLAGSTDTQYF
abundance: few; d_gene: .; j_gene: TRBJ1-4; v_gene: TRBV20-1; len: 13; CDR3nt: TGCAGTGCTCCGGGCGCCGCTAATGAAAAACTGTTTTTT; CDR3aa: CSAPGAANEKLFF
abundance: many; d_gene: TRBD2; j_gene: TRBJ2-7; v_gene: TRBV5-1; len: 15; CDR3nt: TGCGCCAGCAGCTTGCAAGCGGGAGGGCCTCACGAGCAGTACTTC; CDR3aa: CASSLQAGGPHEQYF
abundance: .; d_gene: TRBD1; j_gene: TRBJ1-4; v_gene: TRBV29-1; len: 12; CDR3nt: TGCAGCGTGGGACAGGGTAATGAAAAACTGTTTTTT; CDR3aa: CSVGQGNEKLFF
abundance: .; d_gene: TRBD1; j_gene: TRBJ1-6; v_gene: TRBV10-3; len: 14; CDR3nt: TGTGCCATCAGACCGGGACAGCCAAATTCACCCCTCCACTTT; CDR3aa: CAIRPGQPNSPLHF
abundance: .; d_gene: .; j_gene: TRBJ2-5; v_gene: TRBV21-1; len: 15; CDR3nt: TGTGCCAGCAGCAAAGGAGGCTCTAGCGGAAAGACCCAGTACTTC; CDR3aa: CASSKGGSSGKTQYF
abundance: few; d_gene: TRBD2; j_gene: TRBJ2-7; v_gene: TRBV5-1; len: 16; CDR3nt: TGCGCCAGCAGCTTGGGGAGTAGCGGGACCTCCTACGAGCAGTACTTC; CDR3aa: CASSLGSSGTSYEQYF
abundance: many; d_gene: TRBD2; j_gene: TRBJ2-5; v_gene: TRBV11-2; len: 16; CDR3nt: TGTGCCAGCAGCTCCCTAGGCGGGGGAGTCCAAGAGACCCAGTACTTC; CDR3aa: CASSSLGGGVQETQYF
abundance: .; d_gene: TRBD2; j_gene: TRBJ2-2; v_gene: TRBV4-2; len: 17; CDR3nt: TGTGCCAGCAGCCAAGACCCTAGCGGGAGGAGCACCGGGGAGCTGTTTTTT; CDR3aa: CASSQDPSGRSTGELFF
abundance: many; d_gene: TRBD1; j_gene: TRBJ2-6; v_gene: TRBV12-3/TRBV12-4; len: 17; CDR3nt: TGTGCCAGCACCGAAGGGACAGGCAGCTCTGGGGCCAACGTCCTGACTTTC; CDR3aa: CASTEGTGSSGANVLTF
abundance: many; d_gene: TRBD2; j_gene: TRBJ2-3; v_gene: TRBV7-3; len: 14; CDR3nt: TGTGCCAGCAGCTTAGGCGGGAGTTCAGATACGCAGTATTTT; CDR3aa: CASSLGGSSDTQYF
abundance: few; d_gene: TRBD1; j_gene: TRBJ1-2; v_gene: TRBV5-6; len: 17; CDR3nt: TGTGCCAGCAGAACAGGGGGCATAGTGTCTTGGAGCTATGGCTACACCTTC; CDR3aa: CASRTGGIVSWSYGYTF
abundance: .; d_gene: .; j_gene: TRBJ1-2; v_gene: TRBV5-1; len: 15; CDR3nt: TGCGCCAGCAGCTTGGCAAACAGGAGAAACTATGGCTACACCTTC; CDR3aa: CASSLANRRNYGYTF
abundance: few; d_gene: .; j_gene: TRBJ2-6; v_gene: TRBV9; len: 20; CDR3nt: TGTGCCAGCAGCCCCGGGGGGTCGGACAGGAAAAGCTCTGGGGCCAACGTCCTGACTTTC; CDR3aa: CASSPGGSDRKSSGANVLTF
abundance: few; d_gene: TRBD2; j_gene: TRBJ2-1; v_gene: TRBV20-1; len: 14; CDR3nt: TGCAGTGCTAGACCGACTAGCGGGAGAGGTAGGCAGTTCTTC; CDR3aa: CSARPTSGRGRQFF
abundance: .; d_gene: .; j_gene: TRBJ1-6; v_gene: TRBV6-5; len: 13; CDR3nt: TGTGCCAGCAGTCTCCTCGGGGACTCACCCCTCCACTTT; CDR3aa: CASSLLGDSPLHF